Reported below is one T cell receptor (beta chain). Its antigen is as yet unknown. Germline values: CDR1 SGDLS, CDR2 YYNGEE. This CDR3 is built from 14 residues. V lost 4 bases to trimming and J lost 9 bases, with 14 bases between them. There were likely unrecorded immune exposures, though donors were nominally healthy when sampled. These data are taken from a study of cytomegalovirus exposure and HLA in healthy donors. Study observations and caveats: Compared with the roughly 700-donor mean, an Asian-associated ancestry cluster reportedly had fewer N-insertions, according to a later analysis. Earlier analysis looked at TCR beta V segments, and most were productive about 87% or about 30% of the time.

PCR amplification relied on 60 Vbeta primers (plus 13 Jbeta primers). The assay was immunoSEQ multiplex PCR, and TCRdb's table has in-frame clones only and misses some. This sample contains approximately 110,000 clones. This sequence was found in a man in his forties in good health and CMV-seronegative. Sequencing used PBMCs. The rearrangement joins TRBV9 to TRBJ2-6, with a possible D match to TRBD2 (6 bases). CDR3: CASSWGREDNVLTF. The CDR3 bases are TGTGCCAGCAGCTGGGGCAGGGAGGACAACGTCCTGACTTTC.